What follows is one T cell receptor beta chain and its context. No antigen is known for it. The data were obtained in a study of shared clonotypes between healthy human individuals. Study overall: Aged between 18 and 49, the donors were a couple of women and a few men. Three plates each covered CD4 naive and memory; CD8 naive two, CD8 memory one. Study results and limitations: Only blood was sampled; tissue repertoires likely differ.

In the naive CD8 group, cells lacked CD45RO and were positively selected for CCR7, so terminally differentiated effector memory CD45RA+ cells were left out. The table came from immunoSEQ multiplex PCR; TCRdb's copy has only in-frame clones and leaves some out. The sample lists a few hundred thousand clones, 95% to 96% occurring once. CDR1 and CDR2 (germline): MGHRA, YSYEKL. CDR3 length: 16 amino acids. V was pared by 0 bases and J by 8 bases, with 8 bases of the junction left unmatched. This clonotype was obtained from a woman between 25 and 40 years old in good health. Input material: naive CD8+ T cells sorted from blood. This chain joins TRBV4-1 and TRBJ2-1; 9 nucleotides align to TRBD2. The CDR3 region is CASSQDRAGGFDEQFF. The CDR3 DNA is TGCGCCAGCAGCCAAGATCGTGCGGGAGGGTTTGATGAGCAGTTCTTC.